A selection of T cell receptor beta chains follows, all from one sample in a study of T cell clones after liver transplantation. Data came from immunoSEQ multiplex PCR; TCRdb stores just in-frame clones and leaves some out. The table has roughly 80,000 clones, over 80% seen once; the top ten hold less than 3.5%. Sequenced here: CD4+ T cells from blood, sampled at the 22-month timepoint. These receptors were taken from a human patient who received a liver transplant. The graft donor may be the source of some T cells. The CDR3 runs from the conserved cysteine through the conserved F or W. Each record gives: CDR3 protein, CDR3 DNA, D gene, clone size, J gene, V gene. The D gene is left open where the match is weak. Where a row states a size, it is once, few, many or the class of an expanded clone; other rows omit it.

CASSFAGQNTGELFF,TGCGCCAGCAGCTTCGCGGGACAGAACACCGGGGAGCTGTTTTTT,.,.,TRBJ2-2,TRBV5-1
CASSLVGGSNQPQHF,TGTGCCAGCAGCTTAGTAGGGGGGTCCAATCAGCCCCAGCATTTT,.,.,TRBJ1-5,TRBV7-2
CASSLGPEATVTGELFF,TGTGCCAGCAGCTTAGGTCCAGAGGCCACGGTCACCGGGGAGCTGTTTTTT,.,.,TRBJ2-2,TRBV7-2
CASSQSPDRSGDEQYF,TGCGCCAGCAGTCAATCCCCGGACAGGTCTGGGGACGAGCAGTACTTC,TRBD1,.,TRBJ2-7,TRBV23-1
CASSQPLSRDTQYF,TGTGCCAGCAGCCAGCCTCTTAGTAGAGATACGCAGTATTTT,.,.,TRBJ2-3,TRBV7-2
CASSQGFTDTQYF,TGCGCCAGCAGCCAAGGGTTTACAGATACGCAGTATTTT,.,once,TRBJ2-3,TRBV4-3
CASSRASYSYNEQFF,TGTGCCAGCAGTCGCGCTTCCTACTCCTACAATGAGCAGTTCTTC,.,once,TRBJ2-1,TRBV6-5
CASSQEVVAGYSNQPQHF,TGTGCCAGCAGCCAAGAAGTTGTAGCAGGCTATAGCAATCAGCCCCAGCATTTT,.,.,TRBJ1-5,TRBV4-2
CASSRFNGYEQYF,TGTGCCAGTAGTAGGTTTAACGGGTACGAGCAGTACTTC,.,.,TRBJ2-7,TRBV9
CASSLVGNQPQHF,TGTGCCAGCAGCTTAGTCGGCAATCAGCCCCAGCATTTT,.,.,TRBJ1-5,TRBV7-8
CASSLDGSGGEQFF,TGCGCCAGCAGCTTGGACGGTAGCGGGGGGGAGCAGTTCTTC,TRBD2,.,TRBJ2-1,TRBV5-1
CASSFSRAGNTIYF,TGTGCCAGCAGCTTCAGCAGGGCTGGAAACACCATATATTTT,.,.,TRBJ1-3,TRBV11-2
CASSSDRPNYGYTF,TGTGCCAGCAGTTCTGACAGACCCAACTATGGCTACACCTTC,.,.,TRBJ1-2,TRBV6-5
CASSAGTGAGEAFF,TGCGCCAGCAGCGCCGGGACAGGGGCAGGTGAAGCTTTCTTT,TRBD1,.,TRBJ1-1,TRBV5-1
CASSLGQGGNYGYTF,TGTGCCAGCAGCTTAGGCCAGGGGGGTAACTATGGCTACACCTTC,TRBD1,.,TRBJ1-2,TRBV7-2
CASSIGHRGNQPQHF,TGTGCCAGTAGTATAGGCCATAGGGGCAATCAGCCCCAGCATTTT,.,.,TRBJ1-5,TRBV19
CASSPAGQLSSYEQYF,TGTGCCAGCTCACCCGCAGGACAGCTAAGCTCCTACGAGCAGTACTTC,.,.,TRBJ2-7,TRBV18
CASSPGHSGANVLTF,TGTGCCAGCAGCCCGGGACACTCTGGGGCCAACGTCCTGACTTTC,.,medium-sized,TRBJ2-6,TRBV7-3
CATSGDMNTEAFF,TGTGCCACCAGCGGAGACATGAACACTGAAGCTTTCTTT,.,.,TRBJ1-1,TRBV15
CASSVGGGQGVYEQYF,TGTGCCAGCAGCGTAGGAGGGGGACAGGGAGTGTACGAGCAGTACTTC,TRBD1,.,TRBJ2-7,TRBV9
CASSTYSGSLYNEQFF,TGTGCCAGCAGTACCTATAGCGGGAGTCTCTACAATGAGCAGTTCTTC,TRBD2,.,TRBJ2-1,TRBV28
CASSLWPGQPQHF,TGTGCCAGCAGCTTATGGCCGGGTCAGCCCCAGCATTTT,.,.,TRBJ1-5,TRBV7-2
CASSPQISNQPQHF,TGTGCCAGTAGTCCCCAGATTAGCAATCAGCCCCAGCATTTT,.,few,TRBJ1-5,TRBV19
CASSAPGGWLAGEREQFF,TGTGCCAGCAGTGCGCCAGGGGGTTGGCTAGCGGGAGAAAGGGAGCAGTTCTTC,TRBD2,.,TRBJ2-1,TRBV28
CASSDGPHNSPLHF,TGTGCCAGCAGTGACGGGCCACACAATTCACCCCTCCACTTT,.,.,TRBJ1-6,TRBV2
CASSFTGSSYEQYF,TGTGCCAGCAGCTTCACAGGGAGCTCCTACGAGCAGTACTTC,.,.,TRBJ2-7,TRBV7-2
CASSRDRGLYEQYF,TGTGCCAGCAGCCGGGACAGGGGATTGTACGAGCAGTACTTC,TRBD1,.,TRBJ2-7,TRBV6-1
CASTQDASYNEQFF,TGTGCCAGCACTCAAGATGCCTCCTACAATGAGCAGTTCTTC,.,.,TRBJ2-1,TRBV2